This passage covers 8 T cell receptor beta chains from one sample sequenced in a study of blood T cell repertoires in COVID-19. Assay used: immunoSEQ multiplex PCR; TCRdb lists only in-frame clones, some missing. The data hold roughly 150,000 clones, with approximately 91% observed a single time. Sequencing was carried out using peripheral blood. These receptors all stem from a man aged 18 to 30 with COVID-19, enrolled during active disease.

This chain links TRBV7-9 with TRBJ2-7; 9 bases are shared with TRBD1. With V trimmed by 6 bases and J by 5 bases, 8 bases remained unmatched. Germline lookup yields CDR1 SEHNR and CDR2 FQNEAQ (reference sequence). The CDR3 is 14 amino acids. CDR3 in amino acids: CASSGGDRADEQYF. In DNA, the CDR3 is TGTGCCAGCAGTGGGGGGGACAGGGCTGACGAGCAGTACTTC.

The V gene is TRBV2, the J gene TRBJ2-7, with D possibly TRBD2 on 6 matching bases. The CDR3 is 14 amino acids. Trimming shortened V by 3 bases and J by 2 bases, and 11 bases separated the two germline ends. Germline lookup yields CDR1 SNHLY and CDR2 FYNNEI. The chain's CDR3 is CASSELGLAYEQYF. In DNA form, the CDR3 reads TGTGCCAGCAGTGAGTTGGGACTTGCCTACGAGCAGTACTTC.

The chain joins TRBV2 to TRBJ2-7; the D gene is possibly TRBD1 (6 bases). The CDR3 extends over 12 amino acids. Looked up from germline, CDR1 is SNHLY and CDR2 is FYNNEI. V lost 8 bases and J 2 bases, leaving 10 bases between the germline ends. In DNA form, the CDR3 reads TGTGCCAGCGGGGGCACAACCTACGAGCAGTACTTC. Protein: CASGGTTYEQYF.

The chain couples TRBV20-1 to TRBJ1-2, with D uncertain. The ends were cut back, 3 bases at V and 3 bases at J, with 8 bases in the middle. The CDR3 spans 12 residues. Germline assignment: CDR1 DFQATT and CDR2 SNEGSKA (reference sequence). CDR3 amino acids: CSASPGDYGYTF. DNA of the CDR3: TGCAGTGCTAGTCCCGGGGACTATGGCTACACCTTC.

V gene TRBV14 combines with J gene TRBJ2-1, with TRBD2 as a possible D gene (5 bases). Germline V gene lookup returns CDR1 SGHDN and CDR2 FVKESK. The CDR3 is 20 residues long. The V end lost 1 base, the J end lost 0 bases, and 22 bases lay between the germline ends. The CDR3 sequence: CASSQGTPWSGRSSYNEQFF. The CDR3 DNA reads TGTGCCAGCAGCCAAGGAACCCCTTGGAGCGGCAGGAGCTCCTACAATGAGCAGTTCTTC.

The genes are TRBV30 and TRBJ2-1, with D possibly matching TRBD2 (6 bases). CDR3 length: 15 residues. Per germline, CDR1 GTSNPN and CDR2 SVGIG (reference sequence). Trimming removed 0 bases from V and 3 bases from J, with 12 bases in between. CDR3 DNA: TGTGCCTGGAGTGTAGGAGGGGCGCGCTACAATGAGCAGTTCTTC. It codes for CAWSVGGARYNEQFF.

This clone was recorded only once. The CDR3 loop is CASSSIAGSYNEQFF. For the CDR3, the DNA is TGTGCCAGCAGTTCCATAGCGGGTAGCTACAATGAGCAGTTCTTC. The J gene is TRBJ2-1, the V gene TRBV6-2 or TRBV6-3; 7 bases are shared with TRBD2. The CDR3 length is 15 residues. The germline V gene encodes CDR1 MNHEY and CDR2 SVGEGT. After removal of 4 bases from V and 3 bases from J, the junction contained 6 bases not matched to a gene.

This chain uses TRBV4-3 with TRBJ2-3; D perhaps matches TRBD1 (5 bases). V was cut by 0 bases and J by 2 bases, with 15 bases left in between. Germline V CDR1 and CDR2: LGHNA, YSLEER. The CDR3 runs to 17 residues. CDR3 residues: CASSQDGAGQPTDTQYF. The CDR3 nucleotides read TGCGCCAGCAGCCAAGATGGCGCCGGACAACCCACAGATACGCAGTATTTT.